This TCR beta chain emerged from a study of cytomegalovirus exposure and HLA in healthy donors. Study background: Earlier sequencing of about 179 million T cells yielded around 100 million unique TCR beta sequences.

Vbeta (60) and Jbeta (13) primers were used in the PCR. The repertoire was sequenced with immunoSEQ multiplex PCR; TCRdb's copy has only in-frame clones and lacks some. The sample carries tens of thousands of clones, approximately 79% recorded once. Looked up from germline, CDR1 is SGHRS and CDR2 is YFSETQ. V was pared by 5 bases and J by 0 bases, with 11 bases between. This CDR3 comprises 14 residues. This clone has only a few counts. The sample contains more than one DNA sequence encoding this CDR3. Sequenced input: PBMCs. The source is a middle-aged woman in good health and CMV-seropositive. V is TRBV5-1 and J is TRBJ1-1, with TRBD1 as a possible D gene (5 bases). The chain's CDR3 is CASSTDSLNTEAFF. CDR3 nucleotides: TGCGCCAGCAGTACCGACAGCTTGAACACTGAAGCTTTCTTT.